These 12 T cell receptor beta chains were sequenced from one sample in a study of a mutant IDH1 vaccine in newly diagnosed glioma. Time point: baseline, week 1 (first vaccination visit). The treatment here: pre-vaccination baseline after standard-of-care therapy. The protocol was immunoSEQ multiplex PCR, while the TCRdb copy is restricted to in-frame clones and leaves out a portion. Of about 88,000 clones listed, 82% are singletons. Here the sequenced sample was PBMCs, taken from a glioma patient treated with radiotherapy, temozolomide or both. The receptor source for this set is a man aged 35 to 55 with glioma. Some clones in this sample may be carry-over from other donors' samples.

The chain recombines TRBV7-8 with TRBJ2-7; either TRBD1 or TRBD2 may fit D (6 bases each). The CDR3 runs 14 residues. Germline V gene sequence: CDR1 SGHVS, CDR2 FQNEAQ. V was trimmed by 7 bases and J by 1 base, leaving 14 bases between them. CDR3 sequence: CASTITGTSYEQYF. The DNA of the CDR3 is TGTGCCAGCACCATTACAGGGACTTCCTACGAGCAGTACTTC.

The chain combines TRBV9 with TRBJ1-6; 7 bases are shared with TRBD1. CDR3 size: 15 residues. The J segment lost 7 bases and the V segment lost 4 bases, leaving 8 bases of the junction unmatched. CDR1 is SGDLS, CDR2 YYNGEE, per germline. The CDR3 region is CASSPNDRANSPLHF. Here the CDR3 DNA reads TGTGCCAGCAGCCCAAACGACAGGGCAAATTCACCCCTCCACTTT.

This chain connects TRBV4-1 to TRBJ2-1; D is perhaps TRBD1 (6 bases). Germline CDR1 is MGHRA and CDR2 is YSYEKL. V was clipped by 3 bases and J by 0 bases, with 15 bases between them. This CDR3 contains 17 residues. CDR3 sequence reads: CASSHRYYRVSYNEQFF. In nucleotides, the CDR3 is TGCGCCAGCAGCCATCGATATTACAGGGTCTCCTACAATGAGCAGTTCTTC.

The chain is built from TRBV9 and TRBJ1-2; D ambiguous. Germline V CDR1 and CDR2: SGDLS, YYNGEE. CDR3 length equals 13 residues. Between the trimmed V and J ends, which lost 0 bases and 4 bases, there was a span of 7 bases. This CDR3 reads CASSVDPSYGYTF. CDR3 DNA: TGTGCCAGCAGCGTAGATCCCAGCTATGGCTACACCTTC.

CDR3 protein: CASSELRASPADEQFF. CDR3 nucleotides: TGTGCCAGCAGTGAACTAAGAGCAAGCCCGGCCGATGAGCAGTTCTTC. The chain recombines TRBV2 with TRBJ2-1; no clear D. Looked up from germline, CDR1 is SNHLY and CDR2 is FYNNEI. V gave up 2 bases and J gave up 8 bases, with 19 bases separating them. The CDR3 has 16 residues.

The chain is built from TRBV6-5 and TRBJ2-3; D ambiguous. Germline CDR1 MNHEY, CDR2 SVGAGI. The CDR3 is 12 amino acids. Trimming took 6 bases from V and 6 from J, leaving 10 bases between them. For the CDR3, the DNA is TGTGCCAGCAGCCAAAGTGGGGATACGCAGTATTTT. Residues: CASSQSGDTQYF.

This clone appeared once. The CDR3 coding sequence is TGTGCCAGCAGTCGGTCAAATAGCAATCAGCCCCAGCATTTT. It is translated as CASSRSNSNQPQHF. The V gene is TRBV2, the J gene TRBJ1-5; D is uncertain. V dropped 5 bases and J dropped 0 bases, with 8 bases sitting between them. The CDR3 runs to 14 residues. The germline CDR1 and CDR2 sequences are SNHLY and FYNNEI.

CDR3 protein: CASGLDSPEETQYF. CDR3 DNA: TGTGCTAGTGGTTTAGACTCGCCAGAGGAGACCCAGTACTTC. The chain joins TRBV12-5 to TRBJ2-5; D gene ambiguous. The germline V gene encodes CDR1 LGHNT and CDR2 FRNRAP. Trimming pared 3 bases from V and 5 bases from J, leaving 13 bases between. The CDR3 extends over 14 amino acids.

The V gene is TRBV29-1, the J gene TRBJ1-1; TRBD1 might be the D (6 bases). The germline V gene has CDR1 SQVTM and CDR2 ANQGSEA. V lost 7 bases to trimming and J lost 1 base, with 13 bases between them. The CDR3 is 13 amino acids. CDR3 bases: TGCAGCGGGGGGCAGGGTTGGAACACTGAAGCTTTCTTT. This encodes CSGGQGWNTEAFF. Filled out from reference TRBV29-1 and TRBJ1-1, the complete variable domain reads SAVISQKPSRDICQRGTSLTIQCQVDSQVTMMFWYRQQPGQSLTLIATANQGSEATYESGFVIDKFPISRPNLTFSTLTVSNMSPEDSSIYLCSGGQGWNTEAFFGQGTRLTVV.

Here the CDR3 DNA reads TGTGCCAGCAGCAGGGGAACAGGGAACTATGGTGAAAAACTGTTTTTT. Residues: CASSRGTGNYGEKLFF. The chain combines TRBV5-8 with TRBJ1-4, with TRBD1 as a possible D gene (6 bases). V was pared by 4 bases and J by 7 bases, with 20 bases between. The CDR3 has 16 residues. The germline gives CDR1 SGHTS, CDR2 YDEGEE.

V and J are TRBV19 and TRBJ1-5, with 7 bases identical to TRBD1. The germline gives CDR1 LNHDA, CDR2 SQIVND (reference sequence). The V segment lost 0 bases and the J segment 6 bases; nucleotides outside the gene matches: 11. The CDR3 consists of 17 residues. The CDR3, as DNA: TGTGCCAGTAGTATAGATCTCGAGACAGGGATCTTTCAGCCCCAGCATTTT. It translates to CASSIDLETGIFQPQHF.

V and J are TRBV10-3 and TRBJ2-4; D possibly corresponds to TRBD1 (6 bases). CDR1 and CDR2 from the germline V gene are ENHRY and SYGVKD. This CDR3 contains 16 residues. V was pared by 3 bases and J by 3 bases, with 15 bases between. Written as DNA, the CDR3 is TGTGCCATCAGTGACCCAGGGGTCGGAGACAAAAACATTCAGTACTTC. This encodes CAISDPGVGDKNIQYF.